The sequence of this TCR beta chain was determined in a study of OX40 agonist ivuxolimab in advanced cancers. There are a few counts of this clone. The assay was immunoSEQ multiplex PCR, and TCRdb's table has in-frame clones only and misses some. In the table there are 60,000 to 70,000 clones, 70% to 90% of which are singletons. The TCR originated in an adult with an advanced solid tumor such as melanoma, head and neck, liver or kidney cancer. The specimen comprised CD4+ or CD8+ T cells sorted from blood, sampled in a trial of the OX40 agonist ivuxolimab.

CDR3 sequence (DNA): TGTGCCAGCAGCCCCCTGGGAGGGCGAACATACAATGAGCAGTTCTTC. Translated: CASSPLGGRTYNEQFF. V usage is TRBV7-9 and J usage is TRBJ2-1, with 7 bases identical to TRBD2. Trimming removed 5 bases from V and 4 bases from J; junction bases left unmatched: 11. CDR1 and CDR2 from the germline V gene are SEHNR and FQNEAQ (reference sequence). This CDR3 region has 16 residues. The whole variable domain, remainder taken from reference TRBV7-9 and TRBJ2-1, is DTGVSQNPRHKITKRGQNVTFRCDPISEHNRLYWYRQTLGQGPEFLTYFQNEAQLEKSRLLSDRFSAERPKGSFSTLEIQRTEQGDSAMYLCASSPLGGRTYNEQFFGPGTRLTVL.